The T cell receptor beta chain under discussion was sequenced for a study of CD8+CD57+ T cells in acquired aplastic anemia. In the study overall: The sorted CD4+ and CD8+ cells yielded an average approximately 3.3 ug of DNA. Points from the study as a whole: CD8+ Simpson's diversity showed no significant patient-control difference.

Sequenced patients had shown CD8+CD57+ cell expansion by flow cytometry. In all patients, the disease was severe acquired aplastic anemia. Prior therapy had not been administered to any patient at the time of blood sampling. With respect to this clonotype: What it binds is not known.

The study profiled TCR beta VDJ and CDR3 using genomic DNA as template. MiXCR, run by TCRdb on the reads, gives a single entry per CDR3 protein. The table shows roughly 220,000 distinct CDR3 sequences, with 65% occurring only once. This receptor was taken from a human donor with aplastic anemia. The sample comprised sorted CD4+, CD8+, or CD8+CD57+ T cells (not recorded which) from PBMCs.

For the CDR3, the DNA is TGTGCCAGCAGCTTAGACCCGACTGGAAACACCATATATTTT. As protein: CASSLDPTGNTIYF. The chain combines TRBV7-8 with TRBJ1-3; D is ambiguous. Trimming took off 1 base at V and 2 bases at J, with 6 bases between the two ends. The CDR3 runs 14 residues. Germline CDR1 and CDR2: SGHVS and FQNEAQ.